The T cell receptor beta chain described here comes from a study of blood T cells in healthy people across ages (dated by TCRdb to the mid-2010s). With respect to the entire study: In model experiments, template switching captured roughly one uniquely barcoded TCR beta cDNA molecule for every two T cells. Donors of different ages were randomly distributed across sequencing lanes to avoid experimental bias. The study analyzed two additional independent replicas of 1 million unique cDNA reads from the same blood draw for two donors, one aged 18 to 30 and one aged 80 or older. To track age-related changes in TCR beta repertoire diversity, the study relied on deep sequencing normalized with unique cDNA molecular identifiers. Four age groups were formed from the donors: young (average roughly 16 years), middle-aged (roughly 38), aged (over 55) and long-lived (more than 75).

The research as a whole found: There was a strong correlation between observed TCR beta diversity and the percentage of naive T cells measured by flow cytometry. Because donor CMV infection status was unknown, age-related changes in expanded clonotypes were potentially confounded. Compared with the aged group, the long-lived group had more naive CD4+ T cells, fewer expanded clones and increased TCR diversity, a pattern suggesting age selection. Estimates of total diversity based on one million sequenced T cells were considered lower bounds and underestimates. Observed TCR beta diversity per million T cells fell roughly linearly with age, and a significant reduction was already apparent by age roughly 41. Bulk unsorted PBMC profiling prevented conclusive comparison of naive and antigen-experienced compartments.

A word on this clonotype: Its antigen is still unknown. Sequence at one end of the junction differs from germline and may be a read error.

Donors were under 40 systemically healthy Caucasian individuals from Russia aged roughly 6 to 90 years. Each donor gave approximately 9.3 milliliters of peripheral blood, collected into EDTA-treated Vacutainer tubes. Ficoll-Paque density-gradient centrifugation was used to isolate PBMCs, with at least 6 million obtained per sample. Trizol reagent was used to extract total RNA from PBMCs, with at least 5 micrograms per sample. Naive CD45RAhigh/CD27high T cell percentages were measured by flow cytometry on a PBMC aliquot from every donor. The library was obtained by 5' RACE. The instrument was an Illumina HiSeq 2500. A second PCR of roughly 6 to 11 cycles was run with a J-beta primer mix and a sample-barcoded 5' primer. Each TCR beta cDNA molecule received a unique molecular identifier from a template-switch 5' adaptor carrying 12 random nucleotides. At least 3 million CDR3-containing paired-end reads were obtained from each sample. All of the RNA was converted into first-strand cDNA using the Mint cDNA synthesis kit, with a TRBC-specific oligonucleotide serving as the primer. Following uracil-DNA glycosylase treatment, a first 18-cycle PCR with universal primers M1SS and BC2_uni_R was performed on all cDNA. In the authors' own workflow: For normalization, 1 million high-quality reads, each with a distinct molecular identifier, were randomly selected from each sample. Reads sharing molecular identifiers were discarded rather than binned into consensus sequences. MiTCR, with a Q25 quality threshold and the strictest error-elimination algorithm, was used for CDR3 identification, clonotype clustering and error correction. A nonparametric unseen species model with Euler transformation was used to estimate lower-bound total TCR beta diversity. TCRdb redid the processing of the public reads, applying fastp at Q25 and MiXCR, and retained in-frame beta chains. CDR3 protein sequences are deduplicated, and each keeps its most common genes and DNA. It is TCRdb's table, rather than the study itself, that gives the V and J calls and clone size. This sample lists about 590,000 distinct CDR3 sequences; less than 35% were detected once. The ten largest clonotypes hold more than 15% of the sample.

The CDR3 covers 16 residues, taking in both the cysteine and the phenylalanine. The kept DNA is CDR3 alone, 48 bases in frame from the first base. Sequences were obtained from blood. The chain links TRBV12-3 or TRBV12-4 with TRBJ2-3; TRBD2 fits 7 bases in the junction. The TCR sequence derives from a woman older than 75 in good health. CDR3 region: CASRPGGSVSADAQYF. The nucleotides read TGTGCCAGCAGACCGGGAGGCAGCGTGAGCGCAGATGCGCAGTATTTT.